A single sample gave rise to the 13 T cell receptor beta chains below, sequenced in a study of kidney transplant recipient with SARS-CoV-2 infection. TCRdb independently ran MiXCR on the reads; one entry per CDR3 protein. The sample lists under 300,000 distinct CDR3 sequences; around 30% were seen once. The starting material was a blood sample, obtained at baseline and around day 120 from a kidney transplant recipient. These receptors were taken from a male patient in his thirties who had COVID-19 and was a kidney transplant recipient. The graft donor may have contributed some T cells.

In this sample, this clonotype turned up many times. The chain uses TRBV19 and TRBJ1-5; 8 bases match TRBD1. The CDR3 consists of 15 residues. The germline CDR1 and CDR2 sequences are LNHDA and SQIVND (reference sequence). After removal of 7 bases from V and 4 bases from J, the junction contained 9 bases not matched to a gene. CDR3 in amino acids: CASTPGQAANQPQHF. The CDR3 DNA reads TGTGCCAGTACCCCGGGACAGGCGGCTAATCAGCCCCAGCATTTT.

This clonotype was counted at least ten times. The chain combines TRBV5-4 with TRBJ2-3; D remains ambiguous. The germline V and J ends were trimmed by 0 bases and 4 bases, with 6 bases remaining between them. This CDR3 region has 13 residues. The germline gives CDR1 SGHNT, CDR2 YYREEE (reference sequence). CDR3 in DNA: TGTGCCAGCAGCTTGGTTCGCTCAGATACGCAGTATTTT. Protein: CASSLVRSDTQYF.

There are many counts of this clonotype. V gene TRBV8-2 combines with J gene TRBJ2-4; the D call TRBD2 from the table was never checked on the DNA. The J call may be mistaken, given a closer DNA end match to TRBJ2-6. TRBV8-2 is given as a pseudogene. This CDR3 has 17 amino acids. The DNA of the CDR3 is TGTGGCAGCAAACCAAGGATAACACAAAGTCGGGCCAACATCCTGACTTTC. Amino acids: CGSKPRITQSRANILTF.

In the case of this clonotype: Since a much larger clone is just one base distant, this may be a read error. The chain links TRBV7-7 to TRBJ1-2; D gene ambiguous. The CDR3 totals 17 residues. Germline loops: CDR1 SSHAT, CDR2 FNYEAQ (reference sequence). CDR3 coding DNA: TGTGCCGGCAGCTTAGGTCTTAAGTGCCGAAAGACCTATGGCTACACCTTC. This codes for CAGSLGLKCRKTYGYTF. Variable domain in full (rest from reference TRBV7-7 and TRBJ1-2): GAGVSQSPRYKVTKRGQDVTLRCDPISSHATLYWYQQALGQGPEFLTYFNYEAQPDKSGLPSDRFSAERPEGSISTLTIQRTEQRDSAMYRCAGSLGLKCRKTYGYTFGSGTRLTVV.

In its sample, this clonotype was seen a few times. The chain recombines TRBV18 with TRBJ2-1; D call uncertain. The CDR3 runs 15 residues. Germline CDR1 reads KGHSH; CDR2 reads LQKENI. The germline V and J ends were trimmed by 1 base and 3 bases, with 10 bases remaining between them. The CDR3 DNA reads as TGTGCCAGCTCACCACGGCGTCAGGACTACAATGAGCAGTTCTTC. Its protein is CASSPRRQDYNEQFF.

Worth noting for this clonotype: A clone one base away is much larger, so this may be a read error. This chain links TRBV20-1 with TRBJ2-7; 7 bases align to TRBD2. Germline loops: CDR1 DFQATT, CDR2 SNEGSKA (reference sequence). V shed 4 bases and J 3 bases; nucleotides not matched to a gene: 6. The CDR3 is 13 amino acids. The CDR3 DNA reads TGCAGTGCTAAGGGTAGCGGGCTCTACGAGCAGTACTTC. It codes for CSAKGSGLYEQYF.

This clonotype was detected only a few times. This sequence joins TRBV25-1 and TRBJ1-2; D not resolved. The V end lost 5 bases, the J end lost 4 bases, and 23 bases lay between the germline ends. The CDR3 runs to 17 residues. Germline V gives CDR1 MGHDK, CDR2 SYGVNS. CDR3 nucleotides: TGTGCCAGCAGTTGCGCCCTAGAACTGGGAAAGACCTATGGCTACACCTTC. Amino acids: CASSCALELGKTYGYTF.

The CDR3 region has the DNA TGTGCCAGCAGCGTAGTCGGAGTAGCCGGGGCCAACGTCCTGACTTTC. As protein: CASSVVGVAGANVLTF. V usage is TRBV9 and J usage is TRBJ2-6; D call uncertain. This CDR3 is 16 amino acids long. V gave up 0 bases and J gave up 4 bases, with 11 bases separating them. Germline V gives CDR1 SGDLS, CDR2 YYNGEE. The variable domain in full, with the rest retrieved from reference TRBV9 and TRBJ2-6, is DSGVTQTPKHLITATGQRVTLRCSPRSGDLSVYWYQQSLDQGLQFLIQYYNGEERAKGNILERFSAQQFPDLHSELNLSSLELGDSALYFCASSVVGVAGANVLTFGAGSRLTVL.

Of note for this clonotype: A clone one base away is much larger, so this may be a read error. The DNA of the CDR3 is TGTGGCAGCTCACCCGCTCGGAACACTGAAGCTTTCTTT. It encodes CGSSPARNTEAFF. The gene calls are TRBV18 and TRBJ1-1; D is ambiguous. The germline CDR1 and CDR2 sequences are KGHSH and LQKENI. This CDR3 has 13 amino acids. The variable domain in full, with the rest retrieved from reference TRBV18 and TRBJ1-1, is NAGVMQNPRHLVRRRGQEARLRCSPMKGHSHVYWYRQLPEEGLKFMVYLQKENIIDESGMPKERFSAEFPKEGPSILRIQQVVRGDSAAYFCGSSPARNTEAFFGQGTRLTVV.

Only one count was recorded for this clonotype. This may stem from a read error, because a much larger clone lies one nucleotide away. The genes are TRBV3-1 and TRBJ2-2; no firm D call. This CDR3 contains 18 residues. The germline V gene encodes CDR1 LGHDT and CDR2 YNNKEL (reference sequence). This CDR3 reads CACSIVNPISGLTGELFF. The CDR3 DNA is TGTGCCTGCAGCATCGTAAATCCCATTTCAGGCTTGACCGGGGAGCTGTTTTTT.

A remark on this clonotype: This may stem from a read error, because a much larger clone lies one nucleotide away. Given the absence of the conserved phenylalanine or tryptophan at the CDR3 end, a read error is likely. The chain uses TRBV20-1 and TRBJ2-7, with 9 bases aligning to TRBD2. The germline V gene encodes CDR1 DFQATT and CDR2 SNEGSKA (reference sequence). The CDR3 has 13 amino acids. Germline trimming cut 5 bases from V and 5 bases from J; bases unmatched to any gene: 7. DNA for the CDR3: TGCAGTGCTCCCTTTAGCGGGAGAGACGAGCAGTACATC. This encodes CSAPFSGRDEQYI.

V usage is TRBV7-2 and J usage is TRBJ2-7; unclear D gene. V gave up 0 bases and J gave up 0 bases, with 6 bases separating them. Germline-derived CDR1 and CDR2 are SGHTA and FQGNSA. The CDR3 has 14 residues. CDR3 in amino acids: CASSLARSSYEQYF. CDR3 DNA sequence: TGTGCCAGCAGCTTAGCTAGGAGCTCCTACGAGCAGTACTTC.

With respect to this clonotype: A read error may explain this, as a much larger clone is one base away. The J gene is TRBJ1-3, the V gene TRBV28, with D possibly matching TRBD1 (5 bases). Germline assignment: CDR1 MDHEN and CDR2 SYDVKM. The CDR3 has 13 residues. The chain's CDR3 is CAHARDSGNTTYF. The CDR3 DNA sequence: TGTGCCCATGCGAGGGACTCTGGAAACACCACATATTTT.